These 10 T cell receptor beta chains were all obtained from the same sample, sequenced in a study of T cells in Graves' hyperthyroidism and ophthalmopathy. The source material, RNA transcripts, was used to amplify TCR beta CDR3 regions. Researchers ran a first-round RT-PCR on the TCR CDR3 using the HTBI primer set. MiXCR, run by TCRdb on the multiplex PCR reads, gives a single entry per CDR3 protein. The sample includes 500,000 to 650,000 distinct CDR3 sequences, about 15% of them seen just once. Material: blood. The receptors originated from a woman between 50 and 59 years old with Graves' ophthalmopathy.

In its sample, this clonotype was seen a few times. The rearrangement uses TRBV9 and TRBJ1-4, with 7 bases lining up with TRBD1. Germline V gives CDR1 SGDLS, CDR2 YYNGEE. The CDR3 is made up of 16 amino acids. V shed 4 bases, J shed 7 bases, and the junction held 13 bases outside the gene matches. CDR3 DNA sequence: TGTGCCAGCAGCCCCCGAGGACAGGTCTTCGGTGAAAAACTGTTTTTT. This sequence encodes CASSPRGQVFGEKLFF. Together with reference TRBV9 and TRBJ1-4, the CDR3 gives the full variable domain: DSGVTQTPKHLITATGQRVTLRCSPRSGDLSVYWYQQSLDQGLQFLIQYYNGEERAKGNILERFSAQQFPDLHSELNLSSLELGDSALYFCASSPRGQVFGEKLFFGSGTQLSVL.

V is TRBV27 and J is TRBJ2-2; 11 positions agree with TRBD1. Losses at the gene ends were 6 bases for V and 3 bases for J; bases not matched to a gene: 6. Germline-derived CDR1 and CDR2 are MNHEY and SMNVEV (reference sequence). The length of the CDR3 is 16 residues. CDR3 residues: CASRLDRGRYTGELFF. DNA for the CDR3: TGTGCCAGCAGGCTGGACAGGGGGCGATACACCGGGGAGCTGTTTTTT.

This clonotype was seen ten or more times. The chain has TRBV6-5 and TRBJ1-4; 7 positions match TRBD1. This CDR3 contains 16 residues. V was pared by 0 bases and J by 6 bases, with 7 bases of the junction left unmatched. The germline V gene has CDR1 MNHEY and CDR2 SVGAGI. CDR3 protein: CASSYSSDRTDEKLFF. CDR3 coding DNA: TGTGCCAGCAGTTACTCATCGGACAGGACCGATGAAAAACTGTTTTTT.

The gene calls are TRBV28 and TRBJ2-1; 12 positions match TRBD2. Germline V lookup: CDR1 MDHEN, CDR2 SYDVKM. The CDR3 is made up of 19 amino acids. V lost 3 bases to trimming and J lost 8 bases; unmatched junction nucleotides: 17. CDR3 in amino acids: CASSFTQGASGRAFYEQFF. The CDR3 DNA reads as TGTGCCAGCAGTTTCACCCAGGGGGCTAGCGGGAGGGCCTTCTATGAGCAGTTCTTC.

This clonotype was recorded at least ten times. The chain has TRBV13 and TRBJ2-7; D may match TRBD1 or TRBD2 (5 bases each). CDR1 PRHDT and CDR2 FYEKMQ come from the germline V gene (reference sequence). The ends were cut back, 0 bases at V and 7 bases at J, with 19 bases in the middle. The CDR3 runs 16 residues. For the CDR3, the DNA is TGTGCCAGCAGCTTAGGAAGAGGGAGAGCGCAGGGTGAGCAGTACTTC. This codes for CASSLGRGRAQGEQYF. The full variable domain, completed using reference TRBV13 and TRBJ2-7, is AAGVIQSPRHLIKEKRETATLKCYPIPRHDTVYWYQQGPGQDPQFLISFYEKMQSDKGSIPDRFSAQQFSDYHSELNMSSLELGDSALYFCASSLGRGRAQGEQYFGPGTRLTVT.

The chain recombines TRBV11-2 with TRBJ2-2; D may match TRBD1 or TRBD2 (5 bases each). The germline V and J ends were trimmed by 7 bases and 1 base, with 10 bases remaining between them. This CDR3 region has 14 residues. Looked up from germline, CDR1 is SGHAT and CDR2 is FQNNGV. The CDR3 loop is CASNSRGNTGELFF. CDR3 DNA sequence: TGTGCCAGCAACTCGAGGGGGAACACCGGGGAGCTGTTTTTT. The variable domain in full, completed from reference TRBV11-2 and TRBJ2-2, reads EAGVAQSPRYKIIEKRQSVAFWCNPISGHATLYWYQQILGQGPKLLIQFQNNGVVDDSQLPKDRFSAERLKGVDSTLKIQPAKLEDSAVYLCASNSRGNTGELFFGEGSRLTVL.

A few counts support this clonotype. The V gene is TRBV9, the J gene TRBJ2-1; 9 bases line up with TRBD2. From germline, CDR1 is SGDLS and CDR2 YYNGEE. V gave up 0 bases and J gave up 3 bases; unmatched junction bases: 7. CDR3 length equals 17 residues. This CDR3 is CASSVDPTSGIYNEQFF. The CDR3 region has the DNA TGTGCCAGCAGCGTAGATCCGACTAGCGGAATCTACAATGAGCAGTTCTTC.

This clonotype has a count of ten or more. The chain combines TRBV28 with TRBJ2-2; TRBD2 matches 10 bases. The CDR3 spans 17 residues. Germline loops: CDR1 MDHEN, CDR2 SYDVKM. J lost 1 base, V lost 2 bases, and 4 bases had no gene match. CDR3 sequence (DNA): TGTGCCAGCAGTTTACCCGGGACTAGCGTGAACACCGGGGAGCTGTTTTTT. Amino acids: CASSLPGTSVNTGELFF. The full variable domain, its missing parts supplied by reference TRBV28 and TRBJ2-2, is DVKVTQSSRYLVKRTGEKVFLECVQDMDHENMFWYRQDPGLGLRLIYFSYDVKMKEKGDIPEGYSVSREKKERFSLILESASTNQTSMYLCASSLPGTSVNTGELFFGEGSRLTVL.

CDR3 region: CASSPRQGAKNIQYF. CDR3 DNA sequence: TGTGCCAGCAGCCCCCGACAGGGCGCCAAAAACATTCAGTACTTC. The V call is TRBV7-9, the J call TRBJ2-4; 7 bases map to TRBD1. Germline values: CDR1 SEHNR, CDR2 FQNEAQ (reference sequence). The CDR3 loop spans 15 amino acids. J gave up 1 base and V 5 bases, and 5 bases lay outside the gene matches.

This clonotype was seen ten or more times. This rearrangement joins TRBV30 to TRBJ2-7; D is unresolved. This CDR3 is built from 11 residues. CDR1 GTSNPN and CDR2 SVGIG come from the germline V gene (reference sequence). The ends were cut back, 1 base at V and 4 bases at J, with 5 bases in the middle. Written as DNA, the CDR3 is TGTGCCTGGAGTGGAGTTTACGAGCAGTACTTC. Its translation: CAWSGVYEQYF.